The 15 T cell receptor beta chains in this list originate from one sample, sequenced in a study of beta chain features in type 1 diabetes. Every bit of the isolated RNA underwent reverse transcription, so sequencing read expressed TCRB transcripts. Data came from immunoSEQ multiplex PCR; TCRdb stores just in-frame clones and leaves some out. The sample has fewer than 400,000 clones, roughly 8% seen once. The sample taken for sequencing was central memory CD4+ T cells from blood. The receptor source for this set is a woman aged 18-35 years in good health.

The V gene is TRBV27, the J gene TRBJ2-5; D possibly corresponds to TRBD1 (6 bases). CDR1 is MNHEY and CDR2 is SMNVEV in the germline V gene (reference sequence). Trimming left V 4 bases short and J 1 base short, with 10 bases between. CDR3 length: 14 residues. CDR3 sequence (DNA): TGTGCCAGCAGTTCGGTGGACAGCCAAGAGACCCAGTACTTC. This gives the protein CASSSVDSQETQYF.

Only a few counts were recorded for this clone. The rearrangement joins TRBV11-1 to TRBJ2-4, with TRBD1 as a possible D gene (6 bases). Per the germline V gene, CDR1 is SGHAT and CDR2 is FQDESV (reference sequence). V gave up 3 bases and J gave up 7 bases, with 10 bases separating them. CDR3 length: 13 amino acids. CDR3 DNA sequence: TGTGCCAGCAGCTTTACAGGGTCGAACATTCAGTACTTC. It translates to CASSFTGSNIQYF. Filled out from reference TRBV11-1 and TRBJ2-4, the complete variable domain reads EAEVAQSPRYKITEKSQAVAFWCDPISGHATLYWYRQILGQGPELLVQFQDESVVDDSQLPKDRFSAERLKGVDSTLKIQPAELGDSAMYLCASSFTGSNIQYFGAGTRLSVL.

The V gene is TRBV29-1, the J gene TRBJ2-3; 10 bases agree with TRBD2. Trimming removed 0 bases from V and 6 bases from J; junction bases left unmatched: 9. The V gene's germline CDR1 is SQVTM and CDR2 ANQGSEA. The CDR3 loop spans 16 amino acids. The DNA for the CDR3 is TGCAGCGTTGAAGATCCCGCTAGCGGGAGTCCCGATACGCAGTATTTT. Translated: CSVEDPASGSPDTQYF.

This rearrangement joins TRBV7-8 to TRBJ2-3; no firm D call. Looked up from germline, CDR1 is SGHVS and CDR2 is FQNEAQ. This CDR3 comprises 13 residues. V was cut by 1 base and J by 11 bases, with 13 bases left in between. The CDR3 bases are TGTGCCAGCAGCTTAGGGGTTGGCAGTAGGCAGTATTTT. Amino acid sequence: CASSLGVGSRQYF.

The chain recombines TRBV7-3 with TRBJ1-4, with unresolved D. The V end lost 2 bases, the J end lost 8 bases, and 12 bases lay between the germline ends. CDR3 length equals 14 residues. CDR1 SGHTA and CDR2 FQGTGA come from the germline V gene. CDR3: CASSLRPDWEKLFF. CDR3 DNA sequence: TGTGCCAGCAGCTTACGGCCAGATTGGGAAAAACTGTTTTTT.

The CDR3 sequence: CAISEGPGVTEAFF. The CDR3 DNA is TGTGCCATCAGTGAGGGTCCCGGGGTCACTGAAGCTTTCTTT. The V gene is TRBV10-3, the J gene TRBJ1-1; D not resolved. Germline V gene lookup returns CDR1 ENHRY and CDR2 SYGVKD. The CDR3 loop spans 14 amino acids. V lost 2 bases and J lost 4, with 11 bases in between.

This clone appeared many times. V gene TRBV2 combines with J gene TRBJ2-2, with unresolved D. Germline CDR1 SNHLY, CDR2 FYNNEI. The CDR3 sequence is 12 residues long. V lost 3 bases and J 7 bases, leaving 6 bases between the germline ends. CDR3 in amino acids: CASSELYGELFF. In nucleotides, the CDR3 is TGTGCCAGCAGTGAGTTGTACGGGGAGCTGTTTTTT.

This clone has only a few counts. The J gene is TRBJ2-7, the V gene TRBV6-6; TRBD2 aligns across 9 bases. The junction had 7 bases not matched to a gene; V was cut back by 4 bases and J by 9 bases. Germline V lookup: CDR1 MNHNY, CDR2 SVGAGI (reference sequence). This CDR3 has 13 residues. The DNA of the CDR3 is TGTGCCAGCAGTTTAGGGCGGGAGGGAAGGCAGTACTTC. Its translation is CASSLGREGRQYF.

In this sample, this clone turned up a few times. The chain recombines TRBV7-9 with TRBJ2-1; D uncertain. The V end lost 10 bases, the J end lost 0 bases, and 19 bases lay between the germline ends. Germline V CDR1 and CDR2: SEHNR, FQNEAQ (reference sequence). The length of the CDR3 is 16 residues. DNA of the CDR3: TGTGCCACCACACAATTCCGCTTGAGCTCCTACAATGAGCAGTTCTTC. Its protein product is CATTQFRLSSYNEQFF.

This clone came up a few times. The gene calls are TRBV19 and TRBJ1-5; no firm D call. Germline V gene data show CDR1 as LNHDA and CDR2 as SQIVND (reference sequence). Trimming removed 3 bases from V and 7 bases from J, with 13 bases in between. This CDR3 has 14 residues. The chain's CDR3 is CASSILTGVQPQHF. CDR3 DNA sequence: TGTGCCAGTAGTATCCTCACTGGAGTACAGCCCCAGCATTTT.

This clone was recorded a few times. The V call is TRBV4-3, the J call TRBJ1-3, with unresolved D. This CDR3 is built from 13 residues. Trimming removed 0 bases from V and 4 bases from J, with 4 bases in between. Germline-derived CDR1 and CDR2 are LGHNA and YSLEER. In nucleotides, the CDR3 is TGCGCCAGCAGCCAAGATCAAGGAAACACCATATATTTT. Its protein is CASSQDQGNTIYF.

This clone was detected ten times or more. V usage is TRBV4-3 and J usage is TRBJ2-2; 9 positions agree with TRBD2. The CDR3 contains 15 residues. In germline, CDR1 is LGHNA, CDR2 YSLEER. Losses at the gene ends were 4 bases for V and 4 bases for J; bases not matched to a gene: 4. This chain's CDR3 is CASSPSGIGTGELFF. In DNA form, the CDR3 reads TGCGCCAGCAGCCCTAGCGGGATTGGCACCGGGGAGCTGTTTTTT.

Comment on this clone: The germline gene is not matched at one end of the junction; a read error may be the cause. The DNA of the CDR3 is TGTGCCATCAGTGGGGGGACGTCAGCAGTGGAGACCCAGTACTTC. This codes for CAISGGTSAVETQYF. The rearrangement uses TRBV6-5 and TRBJ2-5; perhaps TRBD2 as D (6 bases). There are 15 residues in the CDR3. CDR1 is MNHEY, CDR2 SVGAGI, per germline.

This clone was seen only a few times. The chain carries TRBV14 and TRBJ1-2; possible D gene TRBD1, 5 bases. Trimming took off 5 bases at V and 9 bases at J, with 13 bases between the two ends. The V gene's germline CDR1 is SGHDN and CDR2 FVKESK. The CDR3 has 12 amino acids. The CDR3 loop is CASSNGGYSYTF. CDR3 DNA: TGTGCCAGCAGCAACGGGGGTTATAGCTACACCTTC. Using reference TRBV14 and TRBJ1-2 for the parts outside the CDR3, the full variable domain is EAGVTQFPSHSVIEKGQTVTLRCDPISGHDNLYWYRRVMGKEIKFLLHFVKESKQDESGMPNNRFLAERTGGTYSTLKVQPAELEDSGVYFCASSNGGYSYTFGSGTRLTVV.

This clone was counted a few times. The genes are TRBV6-6 and TRBJ2-7; D is uncertain. Germline V gene sequence: CDR1 MNHNY, CDR2 SVGAGI (reference sequence). Trimming stripped 7 bases from V and 0 bases from J, with 16 bases between. This CDR3 is built from 15 residues. In nucleotides, the CDR3 is TGTGCCAGCACCCCGGTGTCAGGAAGCTCCTACGAGCAGTACTTC. Its protein is CASTPVSGSSYEQYF.